The 15 T cell receptor beta chains below were found in one sample sequenced in a study of cytomegalovirus exposure and HLA in healthy donors. It was with 60 Vbeta and 13 Jbeta primers that the PCR ran. The repertoire was sequenced with immunoSEQ multiplex PCR; TCRdb's copy has only in-frame clones and lacks some. The data hold roughly 150,000 clones, with around four fifths observed a single time. The material sequenced was PBMCs. The receptor source for this set is a man aged 50 to 59 in good health and CMV-seropositive.

The rearrangement joins TRBV7-9 to TRBJ1-6; possible D gene TRBD1, 6 bases. This CDR3 comprises 17 residues. V was trimmed by 5 bases and J by 0 bases, leaving 14 bases between them. Per the germline V gene, CDR1 is SEHNR and CDR2 is FQNEAQ (reference sequence). The CDR3 sequence: CASSPRRGSSYNSPLHF. DNA for the CDR3: TGTGCCAGCAGCCCTAGAAGGGGGAGCTCCTATAATTCACCCCTCCACTTT. Drawing the rest from reference TRBV7-9 and TRBJ1-6, the complete variable domain is DTGVSQNPRHKITKRGQNVTFRCDPISEHNRLYWYRQTLGQGPEFLTYFQNEAQLEKSRLLSDRFSAERPKGSFSTLEIQRTEQGDSAMYLCASSPRRGSSYNSPLHFGNGTRLTVT.

The chain combines TRBV28 with TRBJ2-7, with D maybe TRBD1 (7 bases). The CDR3 extends over 15 amino acids. V lost 3 bases and J lost 4, with 16 bases in between. CDR1 MDHEN and CDR2 SYDVKM come from the germline V gene. CDR3 DNA: TGTGCCAGCAGTTTGGAGGGGGCCCTAGGATACGAGCAGTACTTC. Residues: CASSLEGALGYEQYF.

This clone was counted a few times. V and J are TRBV10-3 and TRBJ2-3; D might be TRBD2 (6 bases). CDR1 ENHRY and CDR2 SYGVKD come from the germline V gene. This CDR3 contains 14 residues. Trimming stripped 3 bases from V and 5 bases from J, with 12 bases between. The CDR3 region has the DNA TGTGCCATCAGTGACGGGGGTAGTTTAGATACGCAGTATTTT. It codes for CAISDGGSLDTQYF.

This chain uses TRBV25-1 with TRBJ2-1; D perhaps matches TRBD1 (6 bases). Trimming removed 8 bases from V and 8 bases from J, with 16 bases in between. Germline values: CDR1 MGHDK, CDR2 SYGVNS. This CDR3 is 13 amino acids long. The CDR3 here is CASGSNRVDEQFF. For the CDR3, the DNA is TGTGCCAGCGGCTCGAACAGGGTAGATGAGCAGTTCTTC. The full variable domain, its missing parts supplied by reference TRBV25-1 and TRBJ2-1, is EADIYQTPRYLVIGTGKKITLECSQTMGHDKMYWYQQDPGMELHLIHYSYGVNSTEKGDLSSESTVSRIRTEHFPLTLESARPSHTSQYLCASGSNRVDEQFFGPGTRLTVL.

The chain has TRBV9 and TRBJ2-6; TRBD1 matches 9 bases. J gave up 3 bases and V 4 bases, and 8 bases lay outside the gene matches. Germline CDR1 SGDLS, CDR2 YYNGEE. The CDR3 is made up of 17 amino acids. CDR3 DNA: TGTGCCAGCAGCAACCGGGACAGGGACTTTGGGGCCAACGTCCTGACTTTC. This encodes CASSNRDRDFGANVLTF.

J is TRBJ2-7 and V is TRBV19; unclear D gene. The germline V gene has CDR1 LNHDA and CDR2 SQIVND (reference sequence). CDR3 length equals 13 residues. Trimming left V 5 bases short and J 0 bases short, with 8 bases between. The CDR3 reads CASSQAPSYEQYF. In DNA form, the CDR3 reads TGTGCCAGTAGTCAGGCCCCCTCCTACGAGCAGTACTTC.

This clone turned up a few times. The rearrangement uses TRBV7-9 and TRBJ2-1, with TRBD1 matching over 10 bases. From germline, CDR1 is SEHNR and CDR2 FQNEAQ (reference sequence). The junction had 0 bases not matched to a gene; V was cut back by 1 base and J by 6 bases. The CDR3 spans 14 residues. The CDR3 reads CASSLGTGGNEQFF. CDR3 coding DNA: TGTGCCAGCAGCTTAGGGACAGGGGGCAATGAGCAGTTCTTC. The whole variable domain, remainder taken from reference TRBV7-9 and TRBJ2-1, is DTGVSQNPRHKITKRGQNVTFRCDPISEHNRLYWYRQTLGQGPEFLTYFQNEAQLEKSRLLSDRFSAERPKGSFSTLEIQRTEQGDSAMYLCASSLGTGGNEQFFGPGTRLTVL.

This chain uses TRBV11-1 with TRBJ1-2; 7 nucleotides agree with TRBD1. Germline trimming cut 5 bases from V and 4 bases from J; bases unmatched to any gene: 10. Germline CDR1 and CDR2: SGHAT and FQDESV (reference sequence). The CDR3 spans 15 residues. CDR3 in DNA: TGTGCCAGCAGCGGTGGGGACAGCTGGACCTATGGCTACACCTTC. Protein product: CASSGGDSWTYGYTF.

The gene calls are TRBV28 and TRBJ2-5; 14 bases are shared with TRBD2. Germline assignment: CDR1 MDHEN and CDR2 SYDVKM. The V segment lost 4 bases and the J segment 5 bases; nucleotides outside the gene matches: 3. The CDR3 consists of 15 residues. CDR3 sequence (DNA): TGTGCCAGCAGTTCGGGACTAGCGGGGGATGAGACCCAGTACTTC. Its protein is CASSSGLAGDETQYF.

This clone was seen once. V is TRBV6-5 and J is TRBJ1-1, with a possible D match to TRBD1 (5 bases). CDR3 size: 14 residues. Trimming took 6 bases from V and 2 from J, leaving 13 bases between them. Germline CDR1 MNHEY, CDR2 SVGAGI. CDR3 loop: CASRPQGKNTEAFF. The CDR3 bases are TGTGCCAGCAGACCTCAGGGTAAAAACACTGAAGCTTTCTTT.

The rearrangement uses TRBV9 and TRBJ1-1, with D possibly TRBD1 on 6 matching bases. This CDR3 has 14 residues. Trimming cost V 0 bases and J 4 bases, with 10 bases left between them. Germline V gives CDR1 SGDLS, CDR2 YYNGEE. This CDR3 reads CASSVDPGVTEAFF. DNA of the CDR3: TGTGCCAGCAGCGTAGATCCAGGGGTCACTGAAGCTTTCTTT.

The chain employs TRBV7-9 and TRBJ2-1; 9 nucleotides agree with TRBD2. Germline loops: CDR1 SEHNR, CDR2 FQNEAQ (reference sequence). The junction had 7 bases not matched to a gene; V was cut back by 6 bases and J by 1 base. This CDR3 region has 16 residues. The CDR3 reads CASRKVAGASYNEQFF. The CDR3 DNA reads TGTGCCAGCAGAAAGGTAGCGGGGGCGTCCTACAATGAGCAGTTCTTC.

The chain is built from TRBV6-5 and TRBJ2-3; weak D call: TRBD2 (5 bases). Germline V CDR1 and CDR2: MNHEY, SVGAGI. The CDR3 totals 16 residues. The germline V and J ends were trimmed by 2 bases and 3 bases, with 15 bases remaining between them. The CDR3 DNA sequence: TGTGCCAGCAGTTACCAGCTTCCGGGGATTACAGATACGCAGTATTTT. It yields the protein CASSYQLPGITDTQYF.

The V gene is TRBV29-1, the J gene TRBJ2-3; TRBD2 might be the D (7 bases). The CDR3 loop spans 14 amino acids. Germline V CDR1 and CDR2: SQVTM, ANQGSEA. V shed 4 bases and J shed 3 bases, with 14 bases lying between them. The CDR3 DNA reads as TGCAGCGTTGTTATAGGGGGGGGGACAGATACGCAGTATTTT. It translates to CSVVIGGGTDTQYF.

This CDR3 is CASSLGQGNYGYTF. DNA for the CDR3: TGTGCCAGCAGCTTGGGACAGGGAAACTATGGCTACACCTTC. The rearrangement joins TRBV11-2 to TRBJ1-2, with TRBD1 matching over 9 bases. The germline gives CDR1 SGHAT, CDR2 FQNNGV. V was pared by 3 bases and J by 2 bases, with 1 base of the junction left unmatched. The CDR3 totals 14 residues. The full variable domain, with the rest looked up from reference TRBV11-2 and TRBJ1-2, is EAGVAQSPRYKIIEKRQSVAFWCNPISGHATLYWYQQILGQGPKLLIQFQNNGVVDDSQLPKDRFSAERLKGVDSTLKIQPAKLEDSAVYLCASSLGQGNYGYTFGSGTRLTVV.